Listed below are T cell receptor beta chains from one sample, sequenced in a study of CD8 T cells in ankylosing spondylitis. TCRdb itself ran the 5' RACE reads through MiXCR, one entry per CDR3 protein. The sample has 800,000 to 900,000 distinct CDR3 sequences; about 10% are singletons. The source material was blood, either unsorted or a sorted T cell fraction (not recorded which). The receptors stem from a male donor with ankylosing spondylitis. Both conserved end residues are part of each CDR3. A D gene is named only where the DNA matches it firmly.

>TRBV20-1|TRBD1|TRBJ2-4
CSADRGNIQYF
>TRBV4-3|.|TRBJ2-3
CASSHPGDGYTQYF
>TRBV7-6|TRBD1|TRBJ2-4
CASSIRQGADIQYF
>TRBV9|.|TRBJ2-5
CASNRAGETQYF
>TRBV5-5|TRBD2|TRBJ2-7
CASSLGLGRRGYPYEQYF
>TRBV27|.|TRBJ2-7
CASGTEFPYEQYF
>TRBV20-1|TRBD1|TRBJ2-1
CSGQSGQGARDEQFF
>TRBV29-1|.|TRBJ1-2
CSVEARNYGYTF
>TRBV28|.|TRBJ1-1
CASSFRGGWTEAFF
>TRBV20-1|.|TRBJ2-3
CSATTSVGDTDTQYF
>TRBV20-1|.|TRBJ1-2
CSARGSGYGYTF
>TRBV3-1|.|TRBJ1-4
CASSRDNSRVEKLFF
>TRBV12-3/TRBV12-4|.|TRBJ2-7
CASRHSRYEQYF
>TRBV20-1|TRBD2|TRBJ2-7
CSSQTSNYEQYF
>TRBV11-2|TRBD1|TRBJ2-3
CASSHGDRDTQYF
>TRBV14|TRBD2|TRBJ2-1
CASSHQTSGIGEQFF
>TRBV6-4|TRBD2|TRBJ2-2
CASGLDGTGELFF
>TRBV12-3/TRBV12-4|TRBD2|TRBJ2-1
CASRRTSGGKDNEQFF
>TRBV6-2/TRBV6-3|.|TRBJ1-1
CAIGSTALEAFF
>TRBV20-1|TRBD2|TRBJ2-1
CSARDHFEAGYNNEQFF
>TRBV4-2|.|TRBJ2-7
CASSQDPTYNEQYF
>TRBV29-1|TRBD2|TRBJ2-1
CSVDLTSLAGALGSYNEQFF
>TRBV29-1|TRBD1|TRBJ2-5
CSELGTGEGETQYF
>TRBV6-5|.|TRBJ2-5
CASSYSREWETQYF
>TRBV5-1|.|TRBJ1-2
CASRNPGSWNYGYTF
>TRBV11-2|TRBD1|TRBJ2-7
CASSFDPGTGVYEQYF
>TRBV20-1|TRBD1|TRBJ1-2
CSAHRQGYARGTGYTF
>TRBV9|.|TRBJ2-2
CASSVGSANTGELFF
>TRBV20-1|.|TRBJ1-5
CSASTRGWQPQHF
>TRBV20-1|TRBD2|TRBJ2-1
CSARGPLGTSGGWFF
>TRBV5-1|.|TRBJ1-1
CASSFRQVNTEAFF
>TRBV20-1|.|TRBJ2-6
CSAPYRGSGANVLTF
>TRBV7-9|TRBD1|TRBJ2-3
CASSPAKDRGDTQYF
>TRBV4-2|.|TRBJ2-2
CASSQDDTGELFF
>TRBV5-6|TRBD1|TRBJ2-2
CASSWTGGSTGELFF
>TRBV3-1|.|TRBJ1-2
CASSVTGSYGYTF
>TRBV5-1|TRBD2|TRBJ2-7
CASRELAGALSYEQYF
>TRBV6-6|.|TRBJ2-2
CASRPASTGELFF
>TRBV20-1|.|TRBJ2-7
CSAAPSGLRDYEQYF
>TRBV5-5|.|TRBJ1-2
CASSLEGLQDGYTF
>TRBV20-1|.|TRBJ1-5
CSAYRRGSNQPQHF
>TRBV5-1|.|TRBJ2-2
CASTKLPPGELFF
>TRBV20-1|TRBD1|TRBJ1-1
CSARDGTAGLNTEAFF
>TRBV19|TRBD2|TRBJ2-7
CASSYSGEASYEQYF
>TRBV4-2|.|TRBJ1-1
CASSQEQNTEAFF
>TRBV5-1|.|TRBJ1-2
CASSLDPGNYGYTF
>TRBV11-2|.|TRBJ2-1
CASSSFRSMEQFF
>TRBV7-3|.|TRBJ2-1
CASSLRVGGVAFRNNEQFF
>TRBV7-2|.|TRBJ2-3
CASSFGPWDPDTQYF
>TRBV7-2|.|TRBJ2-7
CASSPAGRSYEQYF
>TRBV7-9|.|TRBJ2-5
CASSPVNSLIF
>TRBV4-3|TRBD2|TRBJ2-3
CASSQRGRGVTDTQYF